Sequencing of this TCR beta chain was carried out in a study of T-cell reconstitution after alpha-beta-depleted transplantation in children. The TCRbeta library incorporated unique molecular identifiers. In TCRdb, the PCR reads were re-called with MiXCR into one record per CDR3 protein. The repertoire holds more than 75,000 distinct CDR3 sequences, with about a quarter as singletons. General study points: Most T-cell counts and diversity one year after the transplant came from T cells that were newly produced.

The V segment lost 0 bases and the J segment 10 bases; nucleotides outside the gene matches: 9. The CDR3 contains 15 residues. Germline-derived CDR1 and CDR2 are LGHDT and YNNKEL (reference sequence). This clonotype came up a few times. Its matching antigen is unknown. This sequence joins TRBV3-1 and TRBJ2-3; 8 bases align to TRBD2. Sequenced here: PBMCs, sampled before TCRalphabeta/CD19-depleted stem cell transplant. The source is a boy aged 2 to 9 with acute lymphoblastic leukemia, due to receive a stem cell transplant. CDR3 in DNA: TGTGCCAGCAGCCAAGATTCCGGGAGGGAGGGTGCGCAGTATTTT. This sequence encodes CASSQDSGREGAQYF.